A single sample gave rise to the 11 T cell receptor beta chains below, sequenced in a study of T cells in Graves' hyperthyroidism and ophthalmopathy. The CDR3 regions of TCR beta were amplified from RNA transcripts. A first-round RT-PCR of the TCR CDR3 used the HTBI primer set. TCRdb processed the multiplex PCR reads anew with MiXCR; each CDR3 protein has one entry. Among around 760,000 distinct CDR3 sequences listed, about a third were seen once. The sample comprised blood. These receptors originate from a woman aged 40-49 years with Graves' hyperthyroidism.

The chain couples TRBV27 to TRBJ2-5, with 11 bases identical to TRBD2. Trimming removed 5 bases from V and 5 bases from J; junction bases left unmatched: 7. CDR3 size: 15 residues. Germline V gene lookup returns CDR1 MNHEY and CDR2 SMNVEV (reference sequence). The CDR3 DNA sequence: TGTGCCAGCAGTGGGACTAGCGGTGCCGTGGAGACCCAGTACTTC. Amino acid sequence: CASSGTSGAVETQYF.

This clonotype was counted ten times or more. For the CDR3, the DNA is TGTGCCAGCAGCGTAGGGGGAGACGGTGAAAAACTGTTTTTT. It is translated as CASSVGGDGEKLFF. The rearrangement uses TRBV9 and TRBJ1-4; D gene uncertain. The length of the CDR3 is 14 residues. Trimming left V 0 bases short and J 7 bases short, with 10 bases between. Germline assignment: CDR1 SGDLS and CDR2 YYNGEE.

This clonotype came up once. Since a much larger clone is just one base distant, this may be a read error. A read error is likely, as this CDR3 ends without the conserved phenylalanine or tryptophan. CDR3 loop: CSVEFGKGRNTEAFL. In nucleotides, the CDR3 is TGCAGCGTTGAGTTTGGCAAGGGTAGGAACACTGAAGCTTTCCTT. The chain couples TRBV29-1 to TRBJ1-1, with D unclear. This CDR3 is 15 amino acids long. Germline V gene lookup returns CDR1 SQVTM and CDR2 ANQGSEA. Trimming took 3 bases from V and 1 from J, leaving 15 bases between them.

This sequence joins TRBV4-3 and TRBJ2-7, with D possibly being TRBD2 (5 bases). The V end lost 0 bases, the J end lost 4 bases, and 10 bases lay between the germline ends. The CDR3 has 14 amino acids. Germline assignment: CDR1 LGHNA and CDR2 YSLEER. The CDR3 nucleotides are TGCGCCAGCAGCCAAGACCTAGCAGCTTACGAGCAGTACTTC. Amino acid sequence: CASSQDLAAYEQYF.

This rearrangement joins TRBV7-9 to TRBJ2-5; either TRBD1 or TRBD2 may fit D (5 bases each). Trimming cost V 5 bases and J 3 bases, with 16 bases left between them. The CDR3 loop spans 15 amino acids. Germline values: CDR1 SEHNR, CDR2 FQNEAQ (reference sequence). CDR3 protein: CASSVPGRTKETQYF. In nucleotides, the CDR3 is TGTGCCAGCAGCGTGCCGGGACGCACTAAAGAGACCCAGTACTTC. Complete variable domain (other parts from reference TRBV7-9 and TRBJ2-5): DTGVSQNPRHKITKRGQNVTFRCDPISEHNRLYWYRQTLGQGPEFLTYFQNEAQLEKSRLLSDRFSAERPKGSFSTLEIQRTEQGDSAMYLCASSVPGRTKETQYFGPGTRLLVL.

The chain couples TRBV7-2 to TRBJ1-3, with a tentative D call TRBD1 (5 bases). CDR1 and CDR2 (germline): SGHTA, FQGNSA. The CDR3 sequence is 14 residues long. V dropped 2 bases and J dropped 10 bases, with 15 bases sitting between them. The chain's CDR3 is CASSLRGRGETIYF. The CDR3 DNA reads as TGTGCCAGCAGCTTACGGGGCCGGGGAGAGACCATATATTTT.

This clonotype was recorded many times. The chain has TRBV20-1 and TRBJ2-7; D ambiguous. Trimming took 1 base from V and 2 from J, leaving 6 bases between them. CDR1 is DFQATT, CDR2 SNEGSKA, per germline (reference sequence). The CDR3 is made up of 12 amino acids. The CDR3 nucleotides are TGCAGTGCTAGAGGCGGAACCTACGAGCAGTACTTC. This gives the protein CSARGGTYEQYF.

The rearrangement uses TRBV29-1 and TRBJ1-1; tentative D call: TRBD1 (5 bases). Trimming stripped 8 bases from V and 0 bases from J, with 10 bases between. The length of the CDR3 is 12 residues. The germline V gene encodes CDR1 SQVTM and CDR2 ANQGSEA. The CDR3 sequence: CSTEGMNTEAFF. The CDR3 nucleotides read TGCAGCACCGAGGGGATGAACACTGAAGCTTTCTTT.

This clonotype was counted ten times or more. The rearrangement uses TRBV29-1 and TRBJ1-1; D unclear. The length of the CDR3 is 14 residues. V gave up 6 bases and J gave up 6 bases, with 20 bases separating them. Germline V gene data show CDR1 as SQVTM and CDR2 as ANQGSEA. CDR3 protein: CSVGTVRLVAEAFF. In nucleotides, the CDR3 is TGCAGCGTCGGAACGGTGAGACTAGTGGCTGAAGCTTTCTTT.

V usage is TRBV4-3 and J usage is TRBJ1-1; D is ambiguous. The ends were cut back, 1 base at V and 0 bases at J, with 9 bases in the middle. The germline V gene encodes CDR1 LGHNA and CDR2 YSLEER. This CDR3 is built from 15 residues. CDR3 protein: CASSQGEVMNTEAFF. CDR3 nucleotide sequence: TGCGCCAGCAGCCAAGGGGAAGTTATGAACACTGAAGCTTTCTTT.

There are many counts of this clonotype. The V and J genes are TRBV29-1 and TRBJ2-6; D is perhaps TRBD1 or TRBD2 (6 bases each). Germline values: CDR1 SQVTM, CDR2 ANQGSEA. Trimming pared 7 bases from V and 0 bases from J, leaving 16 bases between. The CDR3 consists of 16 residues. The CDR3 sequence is CSAGGTTSSGANVLTF. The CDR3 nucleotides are TGCAGCGCTGGGGGGACAACTAGCTCTGGGGCCAACGTCCTGACTTTC.